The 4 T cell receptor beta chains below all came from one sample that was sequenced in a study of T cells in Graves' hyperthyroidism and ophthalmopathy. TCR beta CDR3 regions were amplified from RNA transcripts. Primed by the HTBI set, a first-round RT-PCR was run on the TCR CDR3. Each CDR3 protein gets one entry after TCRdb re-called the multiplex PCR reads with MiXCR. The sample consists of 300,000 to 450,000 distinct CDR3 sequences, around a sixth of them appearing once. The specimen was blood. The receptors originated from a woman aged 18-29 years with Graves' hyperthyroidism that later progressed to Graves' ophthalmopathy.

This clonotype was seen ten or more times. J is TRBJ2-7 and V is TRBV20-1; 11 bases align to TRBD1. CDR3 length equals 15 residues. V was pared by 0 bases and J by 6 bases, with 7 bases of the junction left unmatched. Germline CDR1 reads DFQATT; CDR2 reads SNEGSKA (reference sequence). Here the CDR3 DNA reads TGCAGTGCTAGAGATCTGGGACAGGGGGTACCCGAGCAGTACTTC. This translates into CSARDLGQGVPEQYF.

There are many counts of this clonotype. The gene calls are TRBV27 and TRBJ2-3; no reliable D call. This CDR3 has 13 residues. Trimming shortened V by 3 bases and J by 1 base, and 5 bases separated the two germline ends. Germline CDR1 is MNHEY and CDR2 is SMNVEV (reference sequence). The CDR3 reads CASSFSGTDTQYF. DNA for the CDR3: TGTGCCAGCAGTTTCAGCGGCACAGATACGCAGTATTTT.

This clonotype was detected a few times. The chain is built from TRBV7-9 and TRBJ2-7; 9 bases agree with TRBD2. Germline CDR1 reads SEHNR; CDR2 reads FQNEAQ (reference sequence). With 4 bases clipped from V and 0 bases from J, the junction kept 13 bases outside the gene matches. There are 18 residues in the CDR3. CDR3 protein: CASSSAVLASGISYEQYF. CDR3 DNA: TGTGCCAGCAGCTCCGCGGTGTTGGCTAGCGGGATCTCCTACGAGCAGTACTTC.

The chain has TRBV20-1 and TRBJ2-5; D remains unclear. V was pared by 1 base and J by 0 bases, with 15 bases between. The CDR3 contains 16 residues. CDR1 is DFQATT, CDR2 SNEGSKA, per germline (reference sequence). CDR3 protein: CSARGPFSRNQETQYF. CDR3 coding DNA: TGCAGTGCTAGAGGCCCCTTTTCCCGAAACCAAGAGACCCAGTACTTC.